This T cell receptor beta chain is from a study of blood T cell repertoires in COVID-19. Study details: Sites in the United States, Italy and Spain provided acute and convalescent COVID-19 samples.

Inclusive of both ends, the CDR3 amounts to 18 amino acids. This clone was seen a single time. No DNA is shown, since the ends of the CDR3 on it are uncertain; the CDR3 is the one TCRdb lists. In the original processing: Estimation of nucleated cell counts was performed using reference gene primer amplification. Data came from immunoSEQ multiplex PCR; TCRdb stores just in-frame clones and leaves some out. The D gene and trimming were derived from the DNA, and the V and J assignments and clone size from that table. The sample has about 150,000 clones; 84% are singletons. Sequencing was carried out using peripheral blood. This rearrangement joins TRBV21-1 to TRBJ2-7; TRBD1 was called by the table and not checked on the DNA. TRBV21-1 corresponds to a pseudogene. The clonotype comes from a woman between 50 and 59 years old with acute or convalescent COVID-19. CDR3 sequence: CASSNLSWWAGGSYEQYF.